These 29 T cell receptor beta chains originate from one sample sequenced in a study of OX40 agonist ivuxolimab in advanced cancers. The library was generated by the immunoSEQ multiplex PCR assay. Here the immuneACCESS table is served through TCRdb, limited to in-frame sequences with V and J called. Missing clones are a known gap in these copies; in checked studies unresolved V genes cover under half, and the rest lacks a known reason. The sample includes 100,000 to 150,000 clones, with 85% to 95% observed a single time. Jointly, the top ten make up under 0.9% of the sample. The material sequenced was CD4+ or CD8+ T cells sorted from blood, taken in a trial of the OX40 agonist ivuxolimab. The origin of the receptors is an adult with an advanced solid tumor such as melanoma, head and neck, liver or kidney cancer.

J is TRBJ1-1 and V is TRBV5-1; D is perhaps TRBD1 (6 bases). Trimming took off 1 base at V and 6 bases at J, with 7 bases between the two ends. The CDR3 extends over 12 amino acids. Germline loops: CDR1 SGHRS, CDR2 YFSETQ. For the CDR3, the DNA is TGCGCCAGCAGCTTGCGGGGGCCTGAAGCTTTCTTT. It encodes CASSLRGPEAFF.

V usage is TRBV29-1 and J usage is TRBJ2-5, with TRBD2 matching 13 bases. Germline V gene sequence: CDR1 SQVTM, CDR2 ANQGSEA. CDR3 length: 19 residues. V shed 0 bases and J 5 bases; nucleotides not matched to a gene: 15. The CDR3 DNA reads as TGCAGCGTTGAAGACAGGGAAGACGGACTAGCGGGAGTTATCGAGACCCAGTACTTC. It codes for CSVEDREDGLAGVIETQYF.

This chain uses TRBV30 with TRBJ2-3, with D perhaps TRBD2 (6 bases). V was cut by 3 bases and J by 5 bases, with 6 bases left in between. CDR3 length: 11 amino acids. Germline V gives CDR1 GTSNPN, CDR2 SVGIG (reference sequence). The CDR3 loop is CAWRGGDTQYF. The DNA of the CDR3 is TGTGCCTGGAGGGGGGGAGATACGCAGTATTTT.

This clone was seen a single time. The chain combines TRBV18 with TRBJ2-2; perhaps TRBD1 as D (6 bases). Between the trimmed V and J ends, which lost 0 bases and 1 base, there was a span of 9 bases. The CDR3 is made up of 16 amino acids. Per germline, CDR1 KGHSH and CDR2 LQKENI. The CDR3 protein is CASSPPGAVNTGELFF. CDR3 bases: TGTGCCAGCTCACCACCGGGGGCAGTGAACACCGGGGAGCTGTTTTTT.

This chain joins TRBV5-8 and TRBJ2-5, with a weak D call TRBD2 (7 bases). V lost 2 bases and J 5 bases, leaving 13 bases between the germline ends. This CDR3 is built from 14 residues. Per the germline V gene, CDR1 is SGHTS and CDR2 is YDEGEE. CDR3 sequence (DNA): TGTGCCAGCAGCTTACGGGGGGCTCGGGAGACCCAGTACTTC. This translates into CASSLRGARETQYF. Full variable domain (missing parts from reference TRBV5-8 and TRBJ2-5): EAGVTQSPTHLIKTRGQQATLRCSPISGHTSVYWYQQALGLGLQFLLWYDEGEERNRGNFPPRFSGRQFPNYSSELNVNALELEDSALYLCASSLRGARETQYFGPGTRLLVL.

The chain couples TRBV7-9 to TRBJ2-7; D is unclear. CDR1 is SEHNR, CDR2 FQNEAQ, per germline (reference sequence). V lost 3 bases to trimming and J lost 2 bases, with 14 bases between them. This CDR3 contains 15 residues. The chain's CDR3 is CASSFIGLVTYEQYF. The CDR3 DNA follows: TGTGCCAGCAGCTTTATAGGGCTAGTTACCTACGAGCAGTACTTC.

The J gene is TRBJ1-1, the V gene TRBV6-1; no clear D gene. The ends were cut back, 4 bases at V and 4 bases at J, with 13 bases in the middle. The CDR3 consists of 14 residues. Looked up from germline, CDR1 is MNHNS and CDR2 is SASEGT. CDR3 nucleotide sequence: TGTGCCAGCAGTGTCAGCCTGGAGGGCACTGAAGCTTTCTTT. It yields the protein CASSVSLEGTEAFF.

V gene TRBV4-3 combines with J gene TRBJ2-1, with 10 nucleotides matching TRBD1. Looked up from germline, CDR1 is LGHNA and CDR2 is YSLEER. The CDR3 sequence is 17 residues long. Losses at the gene ends were 1 base for V and 7 bases for J; bases not matched to a gene: 10. The CDR3 spells CASSQGSGTGVFNEQFF. In DNA form, the CDR3 reads TGCGCCAGCAGCCAAGGCTCGGGGACAGGGGTCTTTAATGAGCAGTTCTTC.

This chain uses TRBV6-6 with TRBJ1-2; D is uncertain. Germline loops: CDR1 MNHNY, CDR2 SVGAGI (reference sequence). Trimming stripped 5 bases from V and 2 bases from J, with 18 bases between. The CDR3 loop spans 16 amino acids. The CDR3 DNA reads as TGTGCCAGCAGTAGGACCGACTTTTTATCGAACTATGGCTACACCTTC. Translating it yields CASSRTDFLSNYGYTF.

The J gene is TRBJ2-7, the V gene TRBV27; D is unresolved. The V gene lost 8 bases and the J gene lost 6 bases, with 11 bases spanning the gap. This CDR3 contains 11 residues. Germline assignment: CDR1 MNHEY and CDR2 SMNVEV (reference sequence). Written as DNA, the CDR3 is TGTGCCAGCGGGGTGGGGTCCGAGCAGTACTTC. Translation gives CASGVGSEQYF.

The rearrangement links TRBV27 to TRBJ1-1; 9 bases line up with TRBD1. Germline CDR1 is MNHEY and CDR2 is SMNVEV (reference sequence). The J segment lost 0 bases and the V segment lost 6 bases, leaving 11 bases of the junction unmatched. CDR3 length: 17 amino acids. The DNA of the CDR3 is TGTGCCAGCAGCTCGCCCCGACAGGGGGGTATGAACACTGAAGCTTTCTTT. Translated, it gives CASSSPRQGGMNTEAFF.

The chain recombines TRBV10-3 with TRBJ2-5, with 11 nucleotides matching TRBD2. Germline V gene sequence: CDR1 ENHRY, CDR2 SYGVKD. The CDR3 spans 16 residues. V lost 4 bases to trimming and J lost 2 bases; unmatched junction nucleotides: 6. The CDR3 DNA is TGTGCCATCAGTGGTCCAGGACTAGCGGGTCAAGAGACCCAGTACTTC. Protein product: CAISGPGLAGQETQYF.

The J gene is TRBJ1-5, the V gene TRBV9, with D perhaps matching TRBD1 (5 bases). Germline values: CDR1 SGDLS, CDR2 YYNGEE. V was clipped by 0 bases and J by 3 bases, with 7 bases between them. The CDR3 spans 14 residues. The CDR3 bases are TGTGCCAGCAGCGTAGCAGGGTCCAATCAGCCCCAGCATTTT. This codes for CASSVAGSNQPQHF.

V gene TRBV28 combines with J gene TRBJ2-7; no clear D. V was cut by 5 bases and J by 3 bases, with 8 bases left in between. Looked up from germline, CDR1 is MDHEN and CDR2 is SYDVKM. CDR3 length: 12 residues. Written as DNA, the CDR3 is TGTGCCAGCAGTGAGACAAACTACGAGCAGTACTTC. This gives the protein CASSETNYEQYF.

The V call is TRBV11-1, the J call TRBJ2-1, with D perhaps given as TRBD1 or TRBD2 (5 bases each). The CDR3 has 18 residues. Germline V gene lookup returns CDR1 SGHAT and CDR2 FQDESV (reference sequence). The V and J ends lost 1 base and 5 bases respectively, with 21 bases between them. The chain's CDR3 is CASSLGGARVREHNEQFF. CDR3 coding DNA: TGTGCCAGCAGCTTAGGAGGGGCTCGGGTACGGGAACACAATGAGCAGTTCTTC. The full variable domain, completed using reference TRBV11-1 and TRBJ2-1, is EAEVAQSPRYKITEKSQAVAFWCDPISGHATLYWYRQILGQGPELLVQFQDESVVDDSQLPKDRFSAERLKGVDSTLKIQPAELGDSAMYLCASSLGGARVREHNEQFFGPGTRLTVL.

V and J are TRBV7-8 and TRBJ2-7; a weak D match, TRBD2 (6 bases). Trimming pared 6 bases from V and 4 bases from J, leaving 13 bases between. Germline V gene sequence: CDR1 SGHVS, CDR2 FQNEAQ. The CDR3 consists of 13 residues. For the CDR3, the DNA is TGTGCCAGCAGGGACGGGAGCAGTTACGAGCAGTACTTC. Translated, it gives CASRDGSSYEQYF. Filled out from reference TRBV7-8 and TRBJ2-7, the complete variable domain reads GAGVSQSPRYKVAKRGQDVALRCDPISGHVSLFWYQQALGQGPEFLTYFQNEAQLDKSGLPSDRFFAERPEGSVSTLKIQRTQQEDSAVYLCASRDGSSYEQYFGPGTRLTVT.

V is TRBV11-2 and J is TRBJ1-2, with a weak D call TRBD1 (6 bases). V lost 5 bases and J lost 3, with 10 bases in between. Germline CDR1 SGHAT, CDR2 FQNNGV. The CDR3 spans 13 residues. CDR3 residues: CASSITGYYGYTF. Written as DNA, the CDR3 is TGTGCCAGCAGCATAACAGGGTACTATGGCTACACCTTC.

This rearrangement joins TRBV4-3 to TRBJ2-1; 7 bases are a match to TRBD1. The length of the CDR3 is 15 residues. Germline loops: CDR1 LGHNA, CDR2 YSLEER. Germline trimming cut 3 bases from V and 2 bases from J; bases unmatched to any gene: 4. The CDR3 sequence is CASSQQTGPYNEQFF. The CDR3 DNA sequence: TGCGCCAGCAGCCAGCAGACAGGGCCCTACAATGAGCAGTTCTTC.

The chain combines TRBV6-5 with TRBJ1-4; D unresolved. Per the germline V gene, CDR1 is MNHEY and CDR2 is SVGAGI. CDR3 length: 15 amino acids. V was shortened by 0 bases and J by 5 bases, with 10 bases between the two germline ends. CDR3 coding DNA: TGTGCCAGCAGTTACTCGTTACTGAGGAATGAAAAACTGTTTTTT. Its protein is CASSYSLLRNEKLFF.

The gene calls are TRBV28 and TRBJ2-2; possible D gene TRBD2, 5 bases. Germline V gene lookup returns CDR1 MDHEN and CDR2 SYDVKM. The V gene lost 3 bases and the J gene lost 7 bases, with 33 bases spanning the gap. The CDR3 sequence is 21 residues long. The CDR3 sequence: CASSFFSGGSGEKWHRGELFF. The CDR3 DNA follows: TGTGCCAGCAGTTTTTTCTCGGGCGGGTCAGGCGAGAAGTGGCACCGCGGGGAGCTGTTTTTT. The full variable domain, its missing parts supplied by reference TRBV28 and TRBJ2-2, is DVKVTQSSRYLVKRTGEKVFLECVQDMDHENMFWYRQDPGLGLRLIYFSYDVKMKEKGDIPEGYSVSREKKERFSLILESASTNQTSMYLCASSFFSGGSGEKWHRGELFFGEGSRLTVL.

The chain couples TRBV7-2 to TRBJ1-2; D may be TRBD1 (5 bases). The germline gives CDR1 SGHTA, CDR2 FQGNSA. V lost 4 bases, J lost 1 base, and 10 bases lay in between. This CDR3 is built from 14 residues. The CDR3: CASSWARGNYGYTF. CDR3 DNA: TGTGCCAGCAGCTGGGCAAGGGGTAACTATGGCTACACCTTC. Combining the CDR3 with reference TRBV7-2 and TRBJ1-2 gives the whole variable domain GAGVSQSPSNKVTEKGKDVELRCDPISGHTALYWYRQSLGQGLEFLIYFQGNSAPDKSGLPSDRFSAERTGGSVSTLTIQRTQQEDSAVYLCASSWARGNYGYTFGSGTRLTVV.

V is TRBV5-4 and J is TRBJ2-2; a possible D gene is TRBD2 (6 bases). There are 17 residues in the CDR3. Germline V CDR1 and CDR2: SGHNT, YYREEE (reference sequence). Trimming took off 5 bases at V and 5 bases at J, with 22 bases between the two ends. The CDR3 protein is CASSRPSGERGTGELFF. CDR3 nucleotides: TGTGCCAGCAGTCGACCCTCGGGGGAAAGGGGAACCGGGGAGCTGTTTTTT.

The rearrangement joins TRBV7-3 to TRBJ2-2; the match to TRBD2 covers 11 bases. CDR1 is SGHTA and CDR2 is FQGTGA in the germline V gene. The V gene end was trimmed by 3 bases and the J gene end by 3 bases; junction bases not matched to a gene: 0. CDR3 length: 15 amino acids. CDR3 nucleotide sequence: TGTGCCAGCAGCTTTAGCGGGAGGGACACCGGGGAGCTGTTTTTT. Its protein product is CASSFSGRDTGELFF.

The chain employs TRBV2 and TRBJ2-3, with D perhaps TRBD2 (5 bases). V was cut by 6 bases and J by 0 bases, with 13 bases left in between. This CDR3 has 15 amino acids. The germline V gene encodes CDR1 SNHLY and CDR2 FYNNEI. In DNA form, the CDR3 reads TGTGCCAGCAGACGGGATGGGTTAAGCACAGATACGCAGTATTTT. It encodes CASRRDGLSTDTQYF.

CDR3 coding DNA: TGTGCCAGCAGCGTGGGACTAGCGGGGTCCTACAATGAGCAGTTCTTC. Its translation: CASSVGLAGSYNEQFF. The chain recombines TRBV5-4 with TRBJ2-1; 13 positions agree with TRBD2. Per germline, CDR1 SGHNT and CDR2 YYREEE (reference sequence). The junction had 2 bases not matched to a gene; V was cut back by 4 bases and J by 1 base. The CDR3 runs to 16 residues.

The chain joins TRBV25-1 to TRBJ1-1; unclear D gene. CDR3 length: 14 amino acids. With 3 bases removed from V and 1 base from J, the gap between germline ends came to 9 bases. Per the germline V gene, CDR1 is MGHDK and CDR2 is SYGVNS. CDR3 residues: CASSEGVWNTEAFF. DNA of the CDR3: TGTGCCAGCAGTGAGGGAGTGTGGAACACTGAAGCTTTCTTT. Drawing the rest from reference TRBV25-1 and TRBJ1-1, the complete variable domain is EADIYQTPRYLVIGTGKKITLECSQTMGHDKMYWYQQDPGMELHLIHYSYGVNSTEKGDLSSESTVSRIRTEHFPLTLESARPSHTSQYLCASSEGVWNTEAFFGQGTRLTVV.

A single count supports this clone. This rearrangement joins TRBV28 to TRBJ2-7, with a tentative D call TRBD2 (5 bases). V was trimmed by 5 bases and J by 2 bases, leaving 19 bases between them. The CDR3 is 16 amino acids. Germline loops: CDR1 MDHEN, CDR2 SYDVKM. The CDR3 protein is CASSGSEGIVTYEQYF. The CDR3 nucleotides are TGTGCCAGCAGTGGGTCAGAGGGTATAGTGACCTACGAGCAGTACTTC.

The rearrangement uses TRBV9 and TRBJ2-1; 9 nucleotides match TRBD2. The CDR3 covers 22 residues. The germline V gene encodes CDR1 SGDLS and CDR2 YYNGEE. With V trimmed by 2 bases and J by 2 bases, 23 bases remained unmatched. The CDR3 reads CASSVTPWQGFAGGPAYNEQFF. CDR3 nucleotide sequence: TGTGCCAGCAGCGTCACACCGTGGCAGGGGTTCGCGGGAGGGCCCGCCTACAATGAGCAGTTCTTC.

The chain couples TRBV30 to TRBJ1-2, with D perhaps TRBD1 (6 bases). The V gene lost 5 bases and the J gene lost 2 bases, with 15 bases spanning the gap. The CDR3 totals 14 residues. Germline CDR1 reads GTSNPN; CDR2 reads SVGIG (reference sequence). CDR3 bases: TGTGCCTGGGGAATTACAGGGCCGAACTATGGCTACACCTTC. This sequence encodes CAWGITGPNYGYTF. The full variable domain, rest sourced from reference TRBV30 and TRBJ1-2, is SQTIHQWPATLVQPVGSPLSLECTVEGTSNPNLYWYRQAAGRGLQLLFYSVGIGQISSEVPQNLSASRPQDRQFILSSKKLLLSDSGFYLCAWGITGPNYGYTFGSGTRLTVV.